What follows are 14 T cell receptor beta chains derived from one specimen sequenced in a study of CD8+ T cells in alopecia areata. Isolated RNA was reverse transcribed into cDNA used as the sequencing template. This table comes from immunoSEQ multiplex PCR, and its TCRdb copy is limited to in-frame clones, with some not included. In the table there are about 190,000 clones, around three fifths of which are singletons. The treatment: oral pan-JAK inhibitor, 5-10 mg twice daily. The specimen was CD4+ T cells sorted from blood, collected around week 50, from a patient treated with tofacitinib. These receptors were collected from a human donor with alopecia areata.

The CDR3 DNA follows: TGCGCCAGCAGCCAAGATGCGAACAGGGATCAGCCCCAGCATTTT. Amino acids: CASSQDANRDQPQHF. The genes are TRBV4-1 and TRBJ1-5; TRBD1 is a possible D gene (6 bases). CDR3 length equals 15 residues. CDR1 MGHRA and CDR2 YSYEKL come from the germline V gene. The V gene lost 0 bases and the J gene lost 5 bases, with 11 bases spanning the gap.

The chain employs TRBV2 and TRBJ2-3; D is possibly TRBD2 (6 bases). Germline loops: CDR1 SNHLY, CDR2 FYNNEI. V lost 5 bases to trimming and J lost 2 bases, with 11 bases between them. The CDR3 is 14 amino acids. CDR3 coding DNA: TGTGCCAGCAGTCGGGACTCCTACACAGATACGCAGTATTTT. It codes for CASSRDSYTDTQYF.

This clone was detected only a few times. This sequence joins TRBV2 and TRBJ2-5; D not certain. V was trimmed by 8 bases and J by 1 base, leaving 11 bases between them. Germline CDR1 is SNHLY and CDR2 is FYNNEI. The CDR3 spans 13 residues. The CDR3 DNA follows: TGTGCCAGCGAGAGTGCTTCCCAAGAGACCCAGTACTTC. Its translation: CASESASQETQYF.

The chain joins TRBV6-6 to TRBJ2-4, with TRBD2 as a possible D gene (5 bases). This CDR3 has 15 residues. CDR1 is MNHNY, CDR2 SVGAGI, per germline (reference sequence). The V and J ends lost 6 bases and 7 bases respectively, with 19 bases between them. DNA of the CDR3: TGTGCCAGCAGCCGCCCGGACTCGTTAGGGAACATTCAGTACTTC. It is translated as CASSRPDSLGNIQYF.

This chain uses TRBV18 with TRBJ2-1; 7 bases agree with TRBD1. Germline assignment: CDR1 KGHSH and CDR2 LQKENI. With 6 bases clipped from V and 5 bases from J, the junction kept 10 bases outside the gene matches. The CDR3 loop spans 15 amino acids. The CDR3 loop is CASSRDRVADNEQFF. CDR3 bases: TGTGCCAGCTCGAGAGACAGGGTCGCAGACAATGAGCAGTTCTTC.

V gene TRBV30 combines with J gene TRBJ1-2, with 7 positions matching TRBD1. CDR1 and CDR2 from the germline V gene are GTSNPN and SVGIG (reference sequence). The junction had 3 bases not matched to a gene; V was cut back by 2 bases and J by 6 bases. CDR3 size: 12 residues. This CDR3 is CAWSRQGDGYTF. CDR3 DNA: TGTGCCTGGAGTCGACAGGGCGATGGCTACACCTTC.

The chain links TRBV30 to TRBJ1-2; unclear D gene. The germline V gene encodes CDR1 GTSNPN and CDR2 SVGIG (reference sequence). V gave up 2 bases and J gave up 2 bases, with 6 bases separating them. This CDR3 spans 12 amino acids. The chain's CDR3 is CAWSWANYGYTF. Written as DNA, the CDR3 is TGTGCCTGGAGTTGGGCAAACTATGGCTACACCTTC.

The V gene is TRBV7-9, the J gene TRBJ2-2; D gene uncertain. Germline CDR1 is SEHNR and CDR2 is FQNEAQ (reference sequence). The CDR3 contains 12 residues. Deletions cut 2 bases from V and 6 bases from J, with 4 bases between. Here the CDR3 reads CASSLMAGELFF. The CDR3 nucleotides are TGTGCCAGCAGCTTAATGGCCGGGGAGCTGTTTTTT.

The CDR3 DNA reads as TGTGCCAGCAGCACCCAGGGTGGATCGGGCAATGAGCAGTTCTTC. Its protein is CASSTQGGSGNEQFF. This chain joins TRBV11-2 and TRBJ2-1; tentative D call: TRBD1 (5 bases). Germline V gene lookup returns CDR1 SGHAT and CDR2 FQNNGV. CDR3 length: 15 residues. V was shortened by 5 bases and J by 6 bases, with 17 bases between the two germline ends.

Many counts were recorded for this clone. V and J are TRBV5-1 and TRBJ2-7; D assignment may be TRBD1 or TRBD2 (5 bases each). This CDR3 has 14 amino acids. Trimming shortened V by 7 bases and J by 7 bases, and 21 bases separated the two germline ends. From germline, CDR1 is SGHRS and CDR2 YFSETQ. CDR3 DNA sequence: TGCGCCAGCCGCTACTTCGTTGGGACGGAGGAGCAGTACTTC. Amino acid sequence: CASRYFVGTEEQYF.

The chain carries TRBV2 and TRBJ2-7; D may correspond to TRBD1 or TRBD2 (5 bases each). The germline CDR1 and CDR2 sequences are SNHLY and FYNNEI. The CDR3 is 13 amino acids. V shed 6 bases and J shed 2 bases, with 11 bases lying between them. CDR3 protein: CASSPGTTYEQYF. The CDR3 DNA reads TGTGCCAGCAGCCCTGGGACCACCTACGAGCAGTACTTC.

The chain employs TRBV25-1 and TRBJ1-2, with a possible D match to TRBD1 (6 bases). The CDR3 covers 13 residues. V lost 5 bases, J lost 8 bases, and 15 bases lay in between. Germline V CDR1 and CDR2: MGHDK, SYGVNS. This CDR3 reads CASSTQGKGGYTF. The CDR3 bases are TGTGCCAGCAGTACACAGGGAAAAGGCGGCTACACCTTC.

This clone has a count of ten or more. In nucleotides, the CDR3 is TGTGCCAGCAGTGGGATGGGCCGATTGAACACTGAAGCTTTCTTT. The encoded protein is CASSGMGRLNTEAFF. V is TRBV2 and J is TRBJ1-1, with D hard to call. The CDR3 runs 15 residues. In germline, CDR1 is SNHLY, CDR2 FYNNEI. Trimming cost V 4 bases and J 0 bases, with 12 bases left between them.

This chain connects TRBV5-1 to TRBJ2-3; D might be TRBD2 (6 bases). The V and J ends lost 4 bases and 3 bases respectively, with 9 bases between them. The CDR3 consists of 13 residues. Per germline, CDR1 SGHRS and CDR2 YFSETQ. The CDR3: CASSGGLTDTQYF. Here the CDR3 DNA reads TGCGCCAGCAGCGGAGGACTAACAGATACGCAGTATTTT.